Following are 3 T cell receptor beta chains from one sample sequenced in a study of shared clonotypes between healthy human individuals. Sequencing used immunoSEQ multiplex PCR; TCRdb keeps in-frame clones, though not all of them. The repertoire holds approximately 340,000 clones, with roughly 80% as singletons. Sequencing was done on a sample of memory CD4+ T cells sorted from blood. Subset described: CD45RA-negative fraction. All receptors derive from a man aged 30-40 years in good health.

Comments on this clone: This may come from a read error, since a much larger clone is one base off. This chain joins TRBV7-3 and TRBJ2-2; D possibly corresponds to TRBD1 (5 bases). The germline V and J ends were trimmed by 2 bases and 3 bases, with 10 bases remaining between them. This CDR3 spans 15 amino acids. Germline CDR1 and CDR2: SGHTA and FQGTGA. CDR3 amino acids: CASSLSGFDTGELFF. In nucleotides, the CDR3 is TGTGCCAGCAGCTTATCAGGGTTCGACACCGGGGAGCTGTTTTTT.

The rearrangement joins TRBV5-4 to TRBJ2-6, with 8 bases identical to TRBD1. J gave up 1 base and V 0 bases, and 3 bases lay outside the gene matches. Germline V gene sequence: CDR1 SGHNT, CDR2 YYREEE (reference sequence). This CDR3 has 17 residues. The CDR3 region is CASSLGGTGSGANVLTF. DNA of the CDR3: TGTGCCAGCAGCTTGGGGGGGACAGGATCTGGGGCCAACGTCCTGACTTTC.

The genes are TRBV11-2 and TRBJ2-5; tentative D call: TRBD2 (5 bases). CDR3 length: 14 residues. Between the trimmed V and J ends, which lost 4 bases and 9 bases, there was a span of 18 bases. Germline V gene lookup returns CDR1 SGHAT and CDR2 FQNNGV. The chain's CDR3 is CASSYVGRAGAQYF. The CDR3 DNA reads as TGTGCCAGCAGCTACGTAGGACGGGCCGGGGCCCAGTACTTC.